The 16 T cell receptor beta chains presented below share a single source sample, sequenced in a study of blood T cell repertoires in COVID-19. The protocol was immunoSEQ multiplex PCR, while the TCRdb copy is restricted to in-frame clones and leaves out a portion. The table records around 30,000 clones, more than 75% of them present only once. The material sequenced was peripheral blood. These receptors all come from a man between 65 and 85 years old with active or convalescent COVID-19.

The chain links TRBV6-2 or TRBV6-3 to TRBJ1-1, with TRBD1 identical over 7 bases. Germline CDR1 and CDR2: MNHEY and SVGEGT. With V trimmed by 0 bases and J by 1 base, 14 bases remained unmatched. CDR3 length equals 19 residues. CDR3 bases: TGTGCCAGCAGTTACTCTCCGGGACAGAGGGGCAATAGGAACACTGAAGCTTTCTTT. It codes for CASSYSPGQRGNRNTEAFF.

The rearrangement joins TRBV24-1 to TRBJ1-6, with TRBD1 matching over 7 bases. Germline lookup yields CDR1 KGHDR and CDR2 SFDVKD. CDR3 size: 14 residues. V gave up 3 bases and J gave up 8 bases; unmatched junction bases: 3. CDR3 nucleotide sequence: TGTGCCACCAGTGATGGGACAGCCCATTCACCCCTCCACTTT. The encoded protein is CATSDGTAHSPLHF.

The rearrangement joins TRBV7-2 to TRBJ2-7; no firm D call. Germline CDR1 SGHTA, CDR2 FQGNSA. Between the trimmed V and J ends, which lost 4 bases and 6 bases, there was a span of 13 bases. The CDR3 spans 13 residues. Written as DNA, the CDR3 is TGTGCCAGCAGCTCCTTCGTAAGTAGCGAGCAGTACGTC. Amino acid sequence: CASSSFVSSEQYV.

This chain uses TRBV5-5 with TRBJ2-3, with D uncertain. Germline CDR1 SGHKS, CDR2 YYEKEE (reference sequence). V gave up 0 bases and J gave up 2 bases, with 10 bases separating them. The CDR3 runs to 15 residues. CDR3: CASSLGLAPTDTQYF. The CDR3 DNA reads as TGTGCCAGCAGCTTGGGGCTCGCTCCCACAGATACGCAGTATTTT.

The CDR3 loop reads CSVTDSNTEAFF. DNA of the CDR3: TGCAGCGTGACGGACAGCAACACTGAAGCTTTCTTT. This chain links TRBV29-1 with TRBJ1-1, with TRBD1 as a possible D gene (6 bases). This CDR3 contains 12 residues. CDR1 and CDR2 from the germline V gene are SQVTM and ANQGSEA. V was shortened by 6 bases and J by 2 bases, with 10 bases between the two germline ends.

This CDR3 is CASSIGAGPQHF. Written as DNA, the CDR3 is TGTGCCAGTAGTATAGGGGCCGGGCCCCAGCATTTT. The rearrangement links TRBV19 to TRBJ1-5, with D hard to call. The germline CDR1 and CDR2 sequences are LNHDA and SQIVND (reference sequence). Trimming took 1 base from V and 9 from J, leaving 7 bases between them. This CDR3 region has 12 residues.

The gene calls are TRBV5-1 and TRBJ2-7; D is unresolved. The V and J ends lost 0 bases and 7 bases respectively, with 17 bases between them. The CDR3 has 15 residues. Per germline, CDR1 SGHRS and CDR2 YFSETQ. Here the CDR3 reads CASSLEPGLSLEQYV. CDR3 in DNA: TGCGCCAGCAGCTTGGAGCCAGGCCTCTCTTTAGAGCAGTACGTC.

The chain carries TRBV6-2 or TRBV6-3 and TRBJ2-1; 7 nucleotides align to TRBD2. V shed 0 bases and J 0 bases; nucleotides not matched to a gene: 2. The CDR3 spans 16 residues. Germline CDR1 and CDR2: MNHEY and SVGEGT. CDR3 protein: CASSYSRTSSYNEQFF. DNA for the CDR3: TGTGCCAGCAGTTACTCGAGGACTAGCTCCTACAATGAGCAGTTCTTC.

The chain recombines TRBV21-1 with TRBJ2-7; the table gives TRBD2 as D, unverified against the DNA. TRBV21-1 is labeled a pseudogene. The CDR3 has 15 residues. Here the CDR3 DNA reads TGTGCCAGCAGCACCACGGGACTAGTCTCCTACGAGCAGTACTTC. The encoded protein is CASSTTGLVSYEQYF.

V is TRBV18 and J is TRBJ2-7, with D uncertain. The CDR3 runs to 14 residues. Deletions cut 0 bases from V and 0 bases from J, with 6 bases between. CDR1 KGHSH and CDR2 LQKENI come from the germline V gene. The CDR3 DNA sequence: TGTGCCAGCTCACCACCGGGCGTCTCCTACGAGCAGTACGTC. It yields the protein CASSPPGVSYEQYV.

This rearrangement joins TRBV10-3 to TRBJ2-5; 10 nucleotides line up with TRBD2. The CDR3 runs to 16 residues. The ends lost 4 bases at V and 4 bases at J; junction bases unmatched: 9. CDR1 ENHRY and CDR2 SYGVKD come from the germline V gene. In nucleotides, the CDR3 is TGTGCCATCAGTGCCTTAGCGGGAGGCCGGGGAGAGACCCAGTACTTC. Protein: CAISALAGGRGETQYF.

The chain has TRBV6-5 and TRBJ2-3; possibly TRBD1 for D (5 bases). CDR1 and CDR2 from the germline V gene are MNHEY and SVGAGI. This CDR3 comprises 13 residues. Trimming pared 6 bases from V and 1 base from J, leaving 8 bases between. CDR3 nucleotide sequence: TGTGCCAGCAGGATGACAGGCACAGATACGCAGTATTTT. Residues: CASRMTGTDTQYF.

J is TRBJ1-5 and V is TRBV30; TRBD1 matches at 8 bases. There are 15 residues in the CDR3. Per the germline V gene, CDR1 is GTSNPN and CDR2 is SVGIG (reference sequence). J was trimmed by 6 bases and V by 3 bases; bases with no gene match: 10. The CDR3 coding sequence is TGTGCCTGGAGCTCAGGACAGGGAGGAGGTCAGCCCCAGCATTTT. It translates to CAWSSGQGGGQPQHF. The full variable domain, completed using reference TRBV30 and TRBJ1-5, is SQTIHQWPATLVQPVGSPLSLECTVEGTSNPNLYWYRQAAGRGLQLLFYSVGIGQISSEVPQNLSASRPQDRQFILSSKKLLLSDSGFYLCAWSSGQGGGQPQHFGDGTRLSIL.

As DNA, the CDR3 is TGTGCCAGCAGCTTAGCTGGGACAGGGAATCGGGATACGCAGTATTTT. Its protein product is CASSLAGTGNRDTQYF. The rearrangement joins TRBV7-3 to TRBJ2-3, with TRBD1 identical over 9 bases. J gave up 6 bases and V 2 bases, and 9 bases lay outside the gene matches. This CDR3 has 16 amino acids. CDR1 and CDR2 (germline): SGHTA, FQGTGA.

The rearrangement links TRBV5-1 to TRBJ2-2; unclear D gene. The CDR3 spans 11 residues. From germline, CDR1 is SGHRS and CDR2 YFSETQ. Trimming shortened V by 2 bases and J by 7 bases, and 3 bases separated the two germline ends. The CDR3 coding sequence is TGCGCCAGCAGCTTACACGGGGAGCTGTTTTTT. Translating gives CASSLHGELFF.

This clone has just one count. The genes are TRBV27 and TRBJ2-5; TRBD2 aligns across 7 bases. There are 14 residues in the CDR3. The V and J ends lost 5 bases and 2 bases, in that order; junction bases with no gene match: 5. Per germline, CDR1 MNHEY and CDR2 SMNVEV (reference sequence). CDR3 nucleotides: TGTGCCAGCAGTCCAGCGGGAAAACAAGAGACCCAGTACTTC. This gives the protein CASSPAGKQETQYF.